One and the same sample provided the 21 T cell receptor beta chains below, sequenced in a study of shared clonotypes between healthy human individuals. The data were produced by immunoSEQ multiplex PCR, yet TCRdb's version contains in-frame clones alone and is incomplete. The sample lists approximately 1.4 million clones; 95% to 99% were seen once. Sequences were obtained from naive CD4+ T cells sorted from blood. The sample's subset: CD45RA+ positively selected. Every receptor here comes from a young man in good health.

This chain connects TRBV27 to TRBJ1-4, with D maybe TRBD1 (6 bases). Germline V gene lookup returns CDR1 MNHEY and CDR2 SMNVEV (reference sequence). Trimming shortened V by 5 bases and J by 5 bases, and 12 bases separated the two germline ends. This CDR3 is built from 14 residues. The CDR3 DNA sequence: TGTGCCAGCAGTCCCGGGACAAGGAATGAAAAACTGTTTTTT. Translating gives CASSPGTRNEKLFF.

The gene calls are TRBV11-2 and TRBJ2-1; D not resolved. The germline V gene encodes CDR1 SGHAT and CDR2 FQNNGV. V shed 0 bases and J shed 9 bases, with 9 bases lying between them. CDR3 length: 13 residues. The CDR3 loop is CASSLERVSEQFF. CDR3 DNA: TGTGCCAGCAGCTTAGAACGCGTATCTGAGCAGTTCTTC.

The chain links TRBV5-4 to TRBJ1-4; the D is unclear. Germline values: CDR1 SGHNT, CDR2 YYREEE (reference sequence). V was cut by 4 bases and J by 0 bases, with 10 bases left in between. This CDR3 is built from 15 residues. The CDR3 region is CASSATVSTNEKLFF. The CDR3 DNA is TGTGCCAGCAGCGCAACAGTGTCAACTAATGAAAAACTGTTTTTT.

This clone appeared once. The chain's CDR3 is CASSERIPGYTF. For the CDR3, the DNA is TGTGCCAGCAGTGAACGAATCCCTGGCTACACCTTC. The chain recombines TRBV6-1 with TRBJ1-2; D gene uncertain. This CDR3 spans 12 amino acids. V was cut by 2 bases and J by 7 bases, with 8 bases left in between. CDR1 and CDR2 (germline): MNHNS, SASEGT.

The chain combines TRBV7-9 with TRBJ2-1; D not resolved. The CDR3 consists of 15 residues. V was cut by 5 bases and J by 8 bases, with 19 bases left in between. Germline values: CDR1 SEHNR, CDR2 FQNEAQ (reference sequence). In DNA form, the CDR3 reads TGTGCCAGCAGCAGTTGGAGAGGCGAGAGTCATGAGCAGTTCTTC. Protein: CASSSWRGESHEQFF. The full variable domain, completed using reference TRBV7-9 and TRBJ2-1, is DTGVSQNPRHKITKRGQNVTFRCDPISEHNRLYWYRQTLGQGPEFLTYFQNEAQLEKSRLLSDRFSAERPKGSFSTLEIQRTEQGDSAMYLCASSSWRGESHEQFFGPGTRLTVL.

This CDR3 is CASGGSQPQHF. DNA for the CDR3: TGTGCCAGCGGAGGCAGTCAGCCCCAGCATTTT. The J gene is TRBJ1-5, the V gene TRBV28; D ambiguous. CDR1 and CDR2 from the germline V gene are MDHEN and SYDVKM. This CDR3 region has 11 residues. The germline V and J ends were trimmed by 8 bases and 6 bases, with 8 bases remaining between them.

The chain links TRBV28 to TRBJ1-1; 7 bases fit TRBD1. V shed 7 bases, J shed 1 base, and the junction held 6 bases outside the gene matches. Germline values: CDR1 MDHEN, CDR2 SYDVKM. This CDR3 is built from 14 residues. CDR3 in DNA: TGTGCCAGCACTCAACAGGGGTGGAACACTGAAGCTTTCTTT. Translated: CASTQQGWNTEAFF. Full variable domain (rest looked up from reference TRBV28 and TRBJ1-1): DVKVTQSSRYLVKRTGEKVFLECVQDMDHENMFWYRQDPGLGLRLIYFSYDVKMKEKGDIPEGYSVSREKKERFSLILESASTNQTSMYLCASTQQGWNTEAFFGQGTRLTVV.

J is TRBJ2-5 and V is TRBV5-6, with 7 nucleotides matching TRBD1. Trimming at V came to 4 bases and at J to 3 bases, leaving 6 bases not matched to a gene. The CDR3 covers 14 residues. Germline lookup yields CDR1 SGHDT and CDR2 YYEEEE. CDR3 DNA: TGTGCCAGCAGCCACCGGGACAGTGAAGAGACCCAGTACTTC. Translated: CASSHRDSEETQYF.

The chain is built from TRBV11-2 and TRBJ2-1, with unresolved D. The germline gives CDR1 SGHAT, CDR2 FQNNGV. The V gene lost 3 bases and the J gene lost 13 bases, with 16 bases spanning the gap. The CDR3 totals 13 residues. CDR3 in amino acids: CASSFTGQQEQFF. CDR3 DNA: TGTGCCAGCAGCTTTACTGGCCAGCAGGAACAGTTCTTC.

The V and J genes are TRBV5-4 and TRBJ2-3; unclear D gene. This CDR3 spans 16 amino acids. Germline CDR1 is SGHNT and CDR2 is YYREEE (reference sequence). V was pared by 0 bases and J by 8 bases, with 19 bases between. The CDR3 spells CASSLGLVGVDGTQYF. CDR3 in DNA: TGTGCCAGCAGCTTGGGGCTAGTCGGCGTGGATGGTACGCAGTATTTT.

CDR3 nucleotide sequence: TGTGCCAGCAGCTTAGGGGTGGGGACTAGCGGCACAGATACGCAGTATTTT. Its protein is CASSLGVGTSGTDTQYF. J is TRBJ2-3 and V is TRBV7-9, with 10 bases matching TRBD2. The ends lost 1 base at V and 1 base at J; junction bases unmatched: 5. The CDR3 is made up of 17 amino acids. Per germline, CDR1 SEHNR and CDR2 FQNEAQ (reference sequence).

The V gene is TRBV5-1, the J gene TRBJ2-7; TRBD1 matches at 8 bases. CDR3 length: 13 residues. Germline loops: CDR1 SGHRS, CDR2 YFSETQ. V dropped 4 bases and J dropped 4; count of bases not matched to a gene: 4. In DNA, the CDR3 is TGCGCCAGCAGCCCGGACAGGGATTACGAGCAGTACTTC. It translates to CASSPDRDYEQYF.

J is TRBJ2-3 and V is TRBV7-3; TRBD2 aligns across 14 bases. The ends lost 5 bases at V and 10 bases at J; junction bases unmatched: 5. The CDR3 is made up of 14 amino acids. The germline V gene encodes CDR1 SGHTA and CDR2 FQGTGA. The CDR3 here is CASSPGTSGSSQYF. CDR3 nucleotide sequence: TGTGCCAGCAGCCCCGGGACTAGCGGGAGTTCGCAGTATTTT.

The chain combines TRBV6-5 with TRBJ2-1; 9 positions match TRBD2. V lost 6 bases to trimming and J lost 7 bases; unmatched junction nucleotides: 4. This CDR3 has 13 amino acids. Germline CDR1 and CDR2: MNHEY and SVGAGI. CDR3 DNA: TGTGCCAGCAGCCGGACTAGCGTTAATGAGCAGTTCTTC. Amino acids: CASSRTSVNEQFF.

The J gene is TRBJ1-3, the V gene TRBV30; weak D call: TRBD1 (6 bases). The ends were cut back, 0 bases at V and 1 base at J, with 10 bases in the middle. CDR1 GTSNPN and CDR2 SVGIG come from the germline V gene (reference sequence). The CDR3 runs to 15 residues. CDR3 nucleotides: TGTGCCTGGAGTGTGCAGGGGCCTTCTGGAAACACCATATATTTT. It specifies CAWSVQGPSGNTIYF.

The chain is built from TRBV5-1 and TRBJ1-4, with 9 nucleotides matching TRBD1. Trimming removed 3 bases from V and 7 bases from J; junction bases left unmatched: 10. The germline gives CDR1 SGHRS, CDR2 YFSETQ. This CDR3 has 16 amino acids. CDR3 in DNA: TGCGCCAGCAGCTGGGCACCGGGACAGGGCACTGAAAAACTGTTTTTT. Protein sequence: CASSWAPGQGTEKLFF.

The J gene is TRBJ2-2, the V gene TRBV4-2, with TRBD1 matching over 10 bases. Germline lookup yields CDR1 LGHNA and CDR2 YNFKEQ. The CDR3 loop spans 15 amino acids. With 4 bases clipped from V and 5 bases from J, the junction kept 4 bases outside the gene matches. The CDR3 DNA sequence: TGTGCCAGCAGCCCGACGGGACAGGGGACCGGGGAGCTGTTTTTT. Its protein is CASSPTGQGTGELFF.

This chain joins TRBV6-5 and TRBJ2-7; no reliable D call. The V end was cut by 5 bases, the J end by 5 bases, with 16 bases between. This CDR3 spans 14 amino acids. The germline V gene encodes CDR1 MNHEY and CDR2 SVGAGI. The CDR3 bases are TGTGCCAGCAGTCAGACGCGGACCGTCCACGAGCAGTACTTC. Translated: CASSQTRTVHEQYF.

V and J are TRBV6-6 and TRBJ2-7; D ambiguous. The V and J ends lost 6 bases and 0 bases respectively, with 9 bases between them. The germline V gene encodes CDR1 MNHNY and CDR2 SVGAGI (reference sequence). This CDR3 has 13 residues. The CDR3 loop is CASRSLSSYEQYF. CDR3 nucleotides: TGTGCCAGCAGATCTCTCAGCTCCTACGAGCAGTACTTC.

This chain uses TRBV10-1 with TRBJ2-7; 8 bases fit TRBD2. In germline, CDR1 is WNHNN, CDR2 SYGVQD (reference sequence). The CDR3 consists of 13 residues. Losses at the gene ends were 10 bases for V and 0 bases for J; bases not matched to a gene: 5. The CDR3 is CAKLADNSYEQYF. CDR3 nucleotide sequence: TGCGCCAAACTAGCGGATAACTCCTACGAGCAGTACTTC.

With respect to this clone: This same CDR3 is encoded by further DNA sequences in the sample. V usage is TRBV5-1 and J usage is TRBJ1-1; D possibly corresponds to TRBD1 (6 bases). CDR1 and CDR2 (germline): SGHRS, YFSETQ. V was cut by 0 bases and J by 3 bases, with 9 bases left in between. The CDR3 totals 14 residues. The chain's CDR3 is CASSLVQGDTEAFF. As DNA, the CDR3 is TGCGCCAGCAGCTTGGTACAGGGAGACACTGAAGCTTTCTTT.